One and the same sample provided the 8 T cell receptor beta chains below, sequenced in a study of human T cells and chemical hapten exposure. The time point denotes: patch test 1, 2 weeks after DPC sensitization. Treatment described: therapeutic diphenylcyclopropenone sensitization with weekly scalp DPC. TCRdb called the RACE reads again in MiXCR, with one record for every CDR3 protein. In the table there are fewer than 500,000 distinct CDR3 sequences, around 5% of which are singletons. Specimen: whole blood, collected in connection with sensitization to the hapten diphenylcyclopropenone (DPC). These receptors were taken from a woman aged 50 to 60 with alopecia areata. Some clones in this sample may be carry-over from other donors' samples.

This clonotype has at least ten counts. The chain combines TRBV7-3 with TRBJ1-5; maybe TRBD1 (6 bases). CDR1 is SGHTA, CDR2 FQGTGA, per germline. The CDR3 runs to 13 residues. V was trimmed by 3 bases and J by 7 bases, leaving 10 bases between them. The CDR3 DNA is TGTGCCAGCAGCTTGGGCAGGGGACAGCCCCAGCATTTT. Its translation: CASSLGRGQPQHF. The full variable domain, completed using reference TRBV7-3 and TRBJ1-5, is GAGVSQTPSNKVTEKGKYVELRCDPISGHTALYWYRQSLGQGPEFLIYFQGTGAADDSGLPNDRFFAVRPEGSVSTLKIQRTERGDSAVYLCASSLGRGQPQHFGDGTRLSIL.

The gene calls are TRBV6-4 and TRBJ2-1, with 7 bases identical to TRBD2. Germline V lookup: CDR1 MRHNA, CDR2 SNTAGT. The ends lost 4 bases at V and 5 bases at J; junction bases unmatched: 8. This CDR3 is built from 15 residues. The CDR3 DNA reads TGTGCCAGCAGTGTCACTAGCGACCCCCACAATGAGCAGTTCTTC. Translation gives CASSVTSDPHNEQFF.

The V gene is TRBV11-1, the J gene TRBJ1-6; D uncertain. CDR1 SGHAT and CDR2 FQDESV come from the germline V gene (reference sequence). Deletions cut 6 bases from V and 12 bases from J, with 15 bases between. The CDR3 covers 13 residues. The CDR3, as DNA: TGTGCCAGCAGTGGGGAAGGGTTCTTACCCCTCCACTTT. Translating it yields CASSGEGFLPLHF.

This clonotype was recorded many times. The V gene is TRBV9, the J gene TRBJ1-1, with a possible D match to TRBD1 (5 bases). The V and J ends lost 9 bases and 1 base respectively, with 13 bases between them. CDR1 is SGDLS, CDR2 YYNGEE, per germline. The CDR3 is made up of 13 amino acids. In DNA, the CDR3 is TGTGCCACCGGGAGGGGCTGGAACACTGAAGCTTTCTTT. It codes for CATGRGWNTEAFF.

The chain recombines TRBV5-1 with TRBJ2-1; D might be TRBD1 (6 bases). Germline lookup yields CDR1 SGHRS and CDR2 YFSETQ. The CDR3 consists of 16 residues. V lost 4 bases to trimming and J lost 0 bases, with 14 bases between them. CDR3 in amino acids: CASSIPQGSSYNEQFF. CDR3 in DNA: TGCGCCAGCAGCATCCCCCAGGGGAGCTCCTACAATGAGCAGTTCTTC.

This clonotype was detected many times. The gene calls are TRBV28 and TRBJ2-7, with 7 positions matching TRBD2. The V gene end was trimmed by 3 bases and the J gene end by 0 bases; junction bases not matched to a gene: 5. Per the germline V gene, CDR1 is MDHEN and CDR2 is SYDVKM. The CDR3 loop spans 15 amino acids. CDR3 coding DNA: TGTGCCAGCAGTTTTCGTGGGACTACCTCCTACGAGCAGTACTTC. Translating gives CASSFRGTTSYEQYF.

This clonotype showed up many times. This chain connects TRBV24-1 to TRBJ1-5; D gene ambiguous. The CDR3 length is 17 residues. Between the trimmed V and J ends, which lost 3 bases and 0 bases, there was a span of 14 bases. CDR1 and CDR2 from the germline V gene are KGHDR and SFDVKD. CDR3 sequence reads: CATSDHRDPLSNQPQHF. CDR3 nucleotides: TGTGCCACCAGTGATCACCGGGATCCTCTTAGCAATCAGCCCCAGCATTTT.

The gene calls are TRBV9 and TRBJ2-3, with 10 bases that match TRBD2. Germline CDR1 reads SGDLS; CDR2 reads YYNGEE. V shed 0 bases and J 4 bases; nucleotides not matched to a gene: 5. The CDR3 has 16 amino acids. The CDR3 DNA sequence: TGTGCCAGCAGCGTAGCTAGCGGGGGTTACGCAGATACGCAGTATTTT. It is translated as CASSVASGGYADTQYF.